This T cell receptor (beta chain) was profiled in a study of cytomegalovirus exposure and HLA in healthy donors. V lost 4 bases, J lost 2 bases, and 2 bases stayed unmatched. CDR3 size: 13 residues. Germline V gene sequence: CDR1 WNHNN, CDR2 SYGVQD (reference sequence). The study ran its PCR with 60 Vbeta and 13 Jbeta primers. The assay was immunoSEQ multiplex PCR, and TCRdb's table has in-frame clones only and misses some. Of roughly 110,000 clones in the sample, around 85% were seen once. This clone was observed a few times. The target antigen is unknown. Study-wide results and limits: There were reportedly fewer N-insertions in an Asian-associated ancestry cluster than the roughly 670-donor mean, in a later analysis.

The sequenced material came from PBMCs. The source is a man aged 25-45 years in good health and CMV-seronegative. The chain couples TRBV10-1 to TRBJ2-7, with 7 bases aligning to TRBD2. This CDR3 reads CASSGGRAYEQYF. The CDR3 DNA reads TGCGCCAGCAGTGGAGGGAGGGCCTACGAGCAGTACTTC.